A single sample is the source of the 18 T cell receptor beta chains below, sequenced in a study of blood T cell repertoires in COVID-19. Libraries were prepared by immunoSEQ multiplex PCR; TCRdb keeps only in-frame clonotypes and omits some of them. The sample carries fewer than 150,000 clones, around 85% recorded once. The sequenced sample consisted of peripheral blood. These receptors all stem from a woman aged 45-60 years who had recovered from COVID-19.

The chain carries TRBV2 and TRBJ1-1; D gene unclear. CDR1 and CDR2 from the germline V gene are SNHLY and FYNNEI. The CDR3 totals 14 residues. V lost 7 bases and J 3 bases, leaving 15 bases between the germline ends. CDR3 region: CASTSLESDTEAFF. Here the CDR3 DNA reads TGTGCCAGCACCTCTCTGGAGTCGGACACTGAAGCTTTCTTT. The whole variable domain, remainder taken from reference TRBV2 and TRBJ1-1, is EPEVTQTPSHQVTQMGQEVILRCVPISNHLYFYWYRQILGQKVEFLVSFYNNEISEKSEIFDDQFSVERPDGSNFTLKIRSTKLEDSAMYFCASTSLESDTEAFFGQGTRLTVV.

V and J are TRBV2 and TRBJ2-3, with a tentative D call TRBD2 (6 bases). Trimming took 6 bases from V and 6 from J, leaving 10 bases between them. CDR3 length: 12 residues. CDR1 is SNHLY and CDR2 is FYNNEI in the germline V gene. Here the CDR3 reads CASRWDSDTQYF. The CDR3 DNA reads TGTGCCAGCAGGTGGGACTCGGATACGCAGTATTTT.

The V and J genes are TRBV7-2 and TRBJ1-5; perhaps TRBD1 as D (6 bases). The CDR3 is 14 residues long. Trimming shortened V by 1 base and J by 8 bases, and 12 bases separated the two germline ends. Germline V gene data show CDR1 as SGHTA and CDR2 as FQGNSA. The CDR3 DNA reads as TGTGCCAGCAGCTTAGAAGGGGGAATGAAGCCCCAGCATTTT. Its translation: CASSLEGGMKPQHF.

The CDR3 sequence: CASSYRGNNEQFF. Here the CDR3 DNA reads TGTGCCAGCAGCTATCGGGGGAACAATGAGCAGTTCTTC. The chain employs TRBV3-1 (or the pseudogene TRBV3-2) and TRBJ2-1; weak D call: TRBD2 (6 bases). This CDR3 contains 13 residues. With 5 bases removed from V and 5 bases from J, the gap between germline ends came to 10 bases. Germline CDR1 is LGHDT and CDR2 is YNNKEL (reference sequence).

V usage is TRBV4-1 and J usage is TRBJ2-3, with D tentatively TRBD1 (6 bases). The CDR3 extends over 14 amino acids. V was trimmed by 4 bases and J by 5 bases, leaving 13 bases between them. The germline V gene has CDR1 MGHRA and CDR2 YSYEKL. The CDR3 region is CASSPWGLEDTQYF. In DNA, the CDR3 is TGCGCCAGCAGCCCATGGGGGCTCGAAGATACGCAGTATTTT.

This clone has more than one count but fewer than ten. The chain carries TRBV5-4 and TRBJ1-1, with D perhaps matching TRBD1 (5 bases). Germline V gives CDR1 SGHNT, CDR2 YYREEE (reference sequence). The CDR3 loop spans 13 amino acids. The V gene lost 4 bases and the J gene lost 8 bases, with 15 bases spanning the gap. CDR3 sequence (DNA): TGTGCCAGCAGCCCCTACTCGCAGGGAGAAGCTTTCTTT. It codes for CASSPYSQGEAFF.

The V and J genes are TRBV5-1 and TRBJ2-6; the match to TRBD2 covers 14 bases. The CDR3 loop spans 18 amino acids. CDR1 is SGHRS and CDR2 is YFSETQ in the germline V gene. V lost 4 bases to trimming and J lost 2 bases; unmatched junction nucleotides: 5. The CDR3 region is CASSATSGRVTGANVLTF. CDR3 in DNA: TGCGCCAGCAGCGCGACTAGCGGGAGGGTGACTGGGGCCAACGTCCTGACTTTC.

There are a few counts of this clone. The chain has TRBV5-6 and TRBJ1-2; D perhaps matches TRBD1 (5 bases). Trimming stripped 0 bases from V and 5 bases from J, with 23 bases between. The CDR3 sequence is 18 residues long. Germline CDR1 and CDR2: SGHDT and YYEEEE. The CDR3 spells CASSLGDISSGFSYGYTF. In DNA form, the CDR3 reads TGTGCCAGCAGCTTGGGCGACATTAGCTCAGGGTTTTCGTATGGCTACACCTTC. The whole variable domain, filled in from reference TRBV5-6 and TRBJ1-2, reads DAGVTQSPTHLIKTRGQQVTLRCSPKSGHDTVSWYQQALGQGPQFIFQYYEEEERQRGNFPDRFSGHQFPNYSSELNVNALLLGDSALYLCASSLGDISSGFSYGYTFGSGTRLTVV.

The chain combines TRBV20-1 with TRBJ1-1; D not resolved. The CDR3 loop spans 11 amino acids. Germline CDR1 reads DFQATT; CDR2 reads SNEGSKA (reference sequence). V was trimmed by 7 bases and J by 7 bases, leaving 13 bases between them. CDR3 residues: CSVPLSLEAFF. The CDR3 coding sequence is TGCAGTGTTCCACTGTCCCTTGAAGCTTTCTTT.

This chain joins TRBV24-1 and TRBJ1-5; D not certain. V dropped 3 bases and J dropped 5 bases, with 10 bases sitting between them. CDR3 size: 14 residues. The germline CDR1 and CDR2 sequences are KGHDR and SFDVKD. The CDR3 region has the DNA TGTGCCACCAGTGATCCAGGATCCTATCAGCCCCAGCATTTT. This codes for CATSDPGSYQPQHF.

The rearrangement links TRBV7-9 to TRBJ2-1; D perhaps matches TRBD1 (6 bases). The CDR3 extends over 15 amino acids. V gave up 5 bases and J gave up 2 bases, with 13 bases separating them. Germline V lookup: CDR1 SEHNR, CDR2 FQNEAQ (reference sequence). CDR3 in DNA: TGTGCCAGCAGCCCCCGGGACACCACCTACAATGAGCAGTTCTTC. Its protein product is CASSPRDTTYNEQFF. Looking up the rest from reference TRBV7-9 and TRBJ2-1 gives the full variable domain: DTGVSQNPRHKITKRGQNVTFRCDPISEHNRLYWYRQTLGQGPEFLTYFQNEAQLEKSRLLSDRFSAERPKGSFSTLEIQRTEQGDSAMYLCASSPRDTTYNEQFFGPGTRLTVL.

This clone was detected once. J is TRBJ1-1 and V is TRBV19; 8 nucleotides match TRBD1. CDR1 is LNHDA and CDR2 is SQIVND in the germline V gene (reference sequence). This CDR3 contains 14 residues. With V trimmed by 6 bases and J by 3 bases, 6 bases remained unmatched. The CDR3: CASSVDREDTEAFF. The CDR3 nucleotides read TGTGCCAGTAGCGTGGACAGGGAGGACACTGAAGCTTTCTTT. Together with reference TRBV19 and TRBJ1-1, the CDR3 gives the full variable domain: DGGITQSPKYLFRKEGQNVTLSCEQNLNHDAMYWYRQDPGQGLRLIYYSQIVNDFQKGDIAEGYSVSREKKESFPLTVTSAQKNPTAFYLCASSVDREDTEAFFGQGTRLTVV.

V and J are TRBV5-1 and TRBJ1-1; TRBD1 agrees at 7 bases. V was clipped by 6 bases and J by 4 bases; unmatched bases: 9. The CDR3 consists of 14 residues. The V gene's germline CDR1 is SGHRS and CDR2 YFSETQ. CDR3 in amino acids: CASTPGGLSTEAFF. Written as DNA, the CDR3 is TGCGCCAGCACCCCAGGGGGTTTGAGCACTGAAGCTTTCTTT.

DNA for the CDR3: TGCGCCAGCAGCCAAAGTCAGTTGGGGGCGAGGGATGGCTACACCTTC. The encoded protein is CASSQSQLGARDGYTF. The rearrangement joins TRBV4-1 to TRBJ1-2, with a possible D match to TRBD1 (6 bases). Germline V CDR1 and CDR2: MGHRA, YSYEKL. This CDR3 is 16 amino acids long. The ends were cut back, 2 bases at V and 6 bases at J, with 19 bases in the middle.

The table lists this clone with a count of one. The rearrangement links TRBV5-1 to TRBJ1-1; 8 bases agree with TRBD1. The V segment lost 4 bases and the J segment 4 bases; nucleotides outside the gene matches: 3. The CDR3 is 13 residues long. Per the germline V gene, CDR1 is SGHRS and CDR2 is YFSETQ. DNA of the CDR3: TGCGCCAGCAGCACAGGACAGGGCACTGAAGCTTTCTTT. It codes for CASSTGQGTEAFF. Full variable domain (outside the CDR3, taken from reference TRBV5-1 and TRBJ1-1): KAGVTQTPRYLIKTRGQQVTLSCSPISGHRSVSWYQQTPGQGLQFLFEYFSETQRNKGNFPGRFSGRQFSNSRSEMNVSTLELGDSALYLCASSTGQGTEAFFGQGTRLTVV.

The genes are TRBV2 and TRBJ2-5; 7 bases are a match to TRBD1. The CDR3 sequence is 15 residues long. Germline V CDR1 and CDR2: SNHLY, FYNNEI. V shed 5 bases and J 3 bases; nucleotides not matched to a gene: 9. Here the CDR3 reads CASSKESGTEETQYF. The CDR3 coding sequence is TGTGCCAGCAGTAAGGAATCCGGGACAGAAGAGACCCAGTACTTC.

This chain joins TRBV5-1 and TRBJ1-2; 7 nucleotides line up with TRBD1. Losses at the gene ends were 4 bases for V and 2 bases for J; bases not matched to a gene: 5. Germline-derived CDR1 and CDR2 are SGHRS and YFSETQ. The CDR3 loop spans 14 amino acids. The CDR3, as DNA: TGCGCCAGCAGCATGACAGGGTTCAACTATGGCTACACCTTC. This sequence encodes CASSMTGFNYGYTF.

The chain couples TRBV15 to TRBJ2-5; the match to TRBD2 covers 7 bases. This CDR3 is built from 15 residues. CDR1 and CDR2 from the germline V gene are LNHNV and YYDKDF (reference sequence). V lost 3 bases and J lost 3; bases outside the gene matches: 7. CDR3: CATSSLLALEETQYF. The CDR3 nucleotides read TGTGCCACCAGCAGCCTACTAGCGTTAGAAGAGACCCAGTACTTC.